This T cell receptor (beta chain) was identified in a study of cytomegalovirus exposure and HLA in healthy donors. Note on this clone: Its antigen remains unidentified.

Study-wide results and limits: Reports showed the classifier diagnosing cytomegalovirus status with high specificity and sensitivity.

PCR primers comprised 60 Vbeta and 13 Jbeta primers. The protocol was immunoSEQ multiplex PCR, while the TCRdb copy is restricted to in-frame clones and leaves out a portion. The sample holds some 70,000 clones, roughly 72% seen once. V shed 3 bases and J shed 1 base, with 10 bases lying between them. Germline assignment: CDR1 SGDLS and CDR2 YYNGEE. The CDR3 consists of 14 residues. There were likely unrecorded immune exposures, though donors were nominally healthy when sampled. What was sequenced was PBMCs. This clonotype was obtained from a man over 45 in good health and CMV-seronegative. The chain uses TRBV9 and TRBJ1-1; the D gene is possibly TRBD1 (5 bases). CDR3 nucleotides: TGTGCCAGCAGCGCCAACCAGGGGAACACTGAAGCTTTCTTT. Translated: CASSANQGNTEAFF.